This T cell receptor (beta chain) was observed in a study of blood T cells in healthy people across ages. A second 7 to 11 cycle PCR used barcoded and J-beta primers. TCRdb redid the calling of the 5' RACE reads with MiXCR, one entry per CDR3 protein. The sample lists 1.5 million to 2 million distinct CDR3 sequences, roughly two fifths occurring once. This clonotype turned up a few times. The length of the CDR3 is 15 residues. Germline CDR1 reads ENHRY; CDR2 reads SYGVKD. V was clipped by 2 bases and J by 5 bases; unmatched bases: 5. J is TRBJ2-1 and V is TRBV10-3, with 8 bases identical to TRBD1. The sample consisted of blood. This sequence originates from a human donor in good health. The CDR3 DNA follows: TGTGCCATCAGTGAGATTGGACAGGGAAACAATGAGCAGTTCTTC. Translating it yields CAISEIGQGNNEQFF.